This TCR beta chain was sequenced in a study of fetal regulatory T cell absence and autoimmunity. Findings and limits, study-wide: In IPEX syndrome, oligoclonal enrichment was read as supporting prenatal antigen-driven autoimmunity in the pancreas.

Sequencing was at survey level. TCRdb's copy holds only in-frame clones and misses some; the assay was immunoSEQ multiplex PCR. The table lists 95,000 or so clones, more than 70% of them singletons. In the case of this clone: Its antigen is not known.

V lost 3 bases and J lost 4; bases outside the gene matches: 1. CDR1 is SGHNT, CDR2 YYREEE, per germline (reference sequence). This CDR3 spans 15 amino acids. This sequence was found in a male donor with IPEX syndrome. The chain carries TRBV5-4 and TRBJ2-1; 13 bases match TRBD2. Source material: pancreas tissue. CDR3 DNA: TGTGCCAGCAGCTCGGGACTAGCGGGGTACAATGAGCAGTTCTTC. This codes for CASSSGLAGYNEQFF.